This entry lists 15 T cell receptor beta chains sequenced from one sample in a study of T cell responses to AZD1222 COVID-19 vaccine (dated by TCRdb to about 2021). This specimen's time point label, interpreted: baseline before first vaccination. The intended sense of this specimen's treatment or condition label: meningococcal conjugate vaccine given as trial control. Libraries came from the immunoSEQ multiplex PCR assay. The source is immuneACCESS, and TCRdb retained only in-frame sequences with V and J called. Part of the clones is not carried over; for the studies checked, unresolved V genes explain less than half of this, and the remainder is unexplained. The sample table holds about 90,000 clones, of which roughly 88% were seen once. About 9.3% of the sample is taken by the ten largest. This sample comprised peripheral blood, obtained on day 0 of MenACWY control vaccination. The source is an adult in good health.

V gene TRBV9 combines with J gene TRBJ2-3; TRBD2 matches 7 bases. V trimming: 4 bases; J trimming: 1 base; junction bases outside the gene matches: 6. The V gene's germline CDR1 is SGDLS and CDR2 YYNGEE. The CDR3 spans 15 residues. Here the CDR3 reads CASSPEAGGTDTQYF. The CDR3 nucleotides are TGTGCCAGCAGCCCGGAGGCGGGGGGCACAGATACGCAGTATTTT.

This clone was observed a few times. This sample includes further DNA sequences coding for the same CDR3. The chain uses TRBV7-2 and TRBJ1-2; TRBD1 is a possible D gene (5 bases). V was trimmed by 2 bases and J by 1 base, leaving 11 bases between them. The CDR3 has 15 residues. Germline V gives CDR1 SGHTA, CDR2 FQGNSA. CDR3 sequence (DNA): TGTGCCAGCAGCTTACAGGGAGCGGTTAACTATGGCTACACCTTC. Encoded protein: CASSLQGAVNYGYTF.

The J gene is TRBJ1-4, the V gene TRBV3-1 (or the pseudogene TRBV3-2), with a tentative D call TRBD1 (5 bases). CDR3 length equals 15 residues. Trimming left V 4 bases short and J 6 bases short, with 15 bases between. The germline V gene has CDR1 LGHDT and CDR2 YNNKEL (reference sequence). Here the CDR3 DNA reads TGTGCCAGCAGCCTGCCGGGACGGGGAGATGAAAAACTGTTTTTT. As protein: CASSLPGRGDEKLFF.

This chain uses TRBV2 with TRBJ1-4, with no clear D. The CDR3 is 14 residues long. V was pared by 6 bases and J by 4 bases, with 12 bases between. Germline V CDR1 and CDR2: SNHLY, FYNNEI. CDR3 nucleotide sequence: TGTGCCAGCAGCGAGACGGAATATAATGAAAAACTGTTTTTT. This gives the protein CASSETEYNEKLFF.

The rearrangement joins TRBV4-2 to TRBJ2-7; the D gene is possibly TRBD1 (6 bases). This CDR3 spans 15 amino acids. V was trimmed by 0 bases and J by 5 bases, leaving 14 bases between them. The V gene's germline CDR1 is LGHNA and CDR2 YNFKEQ. The CDR3 spells CASSQEEAQGDEQYF. CDR3 nucleotides: TGTGCCAGCAGCCAAGAGGAGGCACAGGGTGACGAGCAGTACTTC.

In this sample, this clone turned up once. The chain uses TRBV12-3 or TRBV12-4 and TRBJ1-2; D uncertain. This CDR3 is 13 amino acids long. V lost 4 bases and J lost 6, with 12 bases in between. The CDR3 nucleotides read TGTGCCAGCAGTTATAGGAGCGGAGATGGCTACACCTTC. This translates into CASSYRSGDGYTF.

The rearrangement joins TRBV5-1 to TRBJ1-6, with TRBD1 matching over 9 bases. Per germline, CDR1 SGHRS and CDR2 YFSETQ. J was trimmed by 8 bases and V by 0 bases; bases with no gene match: 15. This CDR3 comprises 19 residues. The CDR3 reads CASSLAGTGLSMTYSPLHF. Here the CDR3 DNA reads TGCGCCAGCAGCTTGGCCGGGACAGGGCTGTCAATGACGTATTCACCCCTCCACTTT.

This chain connects TRBV9 to TRBJ1-1, with TRBD1 matching 11 bases. The CDR3 sequence is 15 residues long. Trimming at V came to 1 base and at J to 3 bases, leaving 2 bases not matched to a gene. Per germline, CDR1 SGDLS and CDR2 YYNGEE. CDR3: CASSVTGQGDTEAFF. CDR3 sequence (DNA): TGTGCCAGCAGCGTAACGGGACAGGGGGACACTGAAGCTTTCTTT.

This rearrangement joins TRBV5-1 to TRBJ2-7; 9 bases agree with TRBD1. V was pared by 2 bases and J by 5 bases, with 11 bases of the junction left unmatched. The CDR3 is 16 amino acids. Germline lookup yields CDR1 SGHRS and CDR2 YFSETQ. In DNA form, the CDR3 reads TGCGCCAGCAGCTTTACGGGACAGGGTATTTTTGACGAGCAGTACTTC. This encodes CASSFTGQGIFDEQYF.

This chain uses TRBV28 with TRBJ1-2; 9 nucleotides align to TRBD1. Germline V gene lookup returns CDR1 MDHEN and CDR2 SYDVKM. CDR3 length: 15 amino acids. J gave up 4 bases and V 4 bases, and 7 bases lay outside the gene matches. CDR3 DNA sequence: TGTGCCAGCAGTTCCACAGGGGGCCCTTCCTATGGCTACACCTTC. Translated: CASSSTGGPSYGYTF.

The chain links TRBV7-2 to TRBJ2-5; D might be TRBD1 or TRBD2, each matching 5 bases. This CDR3 is built from 16 residues. The germline gives CDR1 SGHTA, CDR2 FQGNSA. Deletions cut 2 bases from V and 2 bases from J, with 15 bases between. The CDR3 sequence: CASSLNLAGGQETQYF. The DNA of the CDR3 is TGTGCCAGCAGCTTAAATCTCGCTGGGGGTCAAGAGACCCAGTACTTC.

The V call is TRBV11-2, the J call TRBJ1-3; maybe TRBD1 (5 bases). CDR1 and CDR2 from the germline V gene are SGHAT and FQNNGV. The CDR3 runs 16 residues. V was pared by 1 base and J by 0 bases, with 10 bases between. The CDR3 coding sequence is TGTGCCAGCAGCTTAGTCAGGGTGTCCTCTGGAAACACCATATATTTT. Protein product: CASSLVRVSSGNTIYF.

V is TRBV5-1 and J is TRBJ2-2; D remains ambiguous. CDR1 SGHRS and CDR2 YFSETQ come from the germline V gene. This CDR3 is 16 amino acids long. V gave up 0 bases and J gave up 0 bases, with 9 bases separating them. CDR3 in DNA: TGCGCCAGCAGCTTGGAAAGATTTACGAACACCGGGGAGCTGTTTTTT. Translated: CASSLERFTNTGELFF.

CDR3 nucleotides: TGTGCCAGTCTTAATCGGGGCCTAACTAATGAAAAACTGTTTTTT. This codes for CASLNRGLTNEKLFF. The chain couples TRBV19 to TRBJ1-4, with D possibly matching TRBD1 (5 bases). Trimming removed 8 bases from V and 1 base from J, with 14 bases in between. The CDR3 is 15 amino acids. Germline V gene lookup returns CDR1 LNHDA and CDR2 SQIVND (reference sequence).

V and J are TRBV5-1 and TRBJ2-7, with 8 bases that match TRBD2. J was trimmed by 0 bases and V by 1 base; bases with no gene match: 3. Germline CDR1 is SGHRS and CDR2 is YFSETQ. The CDR3 contains 15 residues. CDR3 protein: CASSLIAGSSYEQYF. The DNA of the CDR3 is TGCGCCAGCAGCTTGATAGCGGGGTCCTCCTACGAGCAGTACTTC.